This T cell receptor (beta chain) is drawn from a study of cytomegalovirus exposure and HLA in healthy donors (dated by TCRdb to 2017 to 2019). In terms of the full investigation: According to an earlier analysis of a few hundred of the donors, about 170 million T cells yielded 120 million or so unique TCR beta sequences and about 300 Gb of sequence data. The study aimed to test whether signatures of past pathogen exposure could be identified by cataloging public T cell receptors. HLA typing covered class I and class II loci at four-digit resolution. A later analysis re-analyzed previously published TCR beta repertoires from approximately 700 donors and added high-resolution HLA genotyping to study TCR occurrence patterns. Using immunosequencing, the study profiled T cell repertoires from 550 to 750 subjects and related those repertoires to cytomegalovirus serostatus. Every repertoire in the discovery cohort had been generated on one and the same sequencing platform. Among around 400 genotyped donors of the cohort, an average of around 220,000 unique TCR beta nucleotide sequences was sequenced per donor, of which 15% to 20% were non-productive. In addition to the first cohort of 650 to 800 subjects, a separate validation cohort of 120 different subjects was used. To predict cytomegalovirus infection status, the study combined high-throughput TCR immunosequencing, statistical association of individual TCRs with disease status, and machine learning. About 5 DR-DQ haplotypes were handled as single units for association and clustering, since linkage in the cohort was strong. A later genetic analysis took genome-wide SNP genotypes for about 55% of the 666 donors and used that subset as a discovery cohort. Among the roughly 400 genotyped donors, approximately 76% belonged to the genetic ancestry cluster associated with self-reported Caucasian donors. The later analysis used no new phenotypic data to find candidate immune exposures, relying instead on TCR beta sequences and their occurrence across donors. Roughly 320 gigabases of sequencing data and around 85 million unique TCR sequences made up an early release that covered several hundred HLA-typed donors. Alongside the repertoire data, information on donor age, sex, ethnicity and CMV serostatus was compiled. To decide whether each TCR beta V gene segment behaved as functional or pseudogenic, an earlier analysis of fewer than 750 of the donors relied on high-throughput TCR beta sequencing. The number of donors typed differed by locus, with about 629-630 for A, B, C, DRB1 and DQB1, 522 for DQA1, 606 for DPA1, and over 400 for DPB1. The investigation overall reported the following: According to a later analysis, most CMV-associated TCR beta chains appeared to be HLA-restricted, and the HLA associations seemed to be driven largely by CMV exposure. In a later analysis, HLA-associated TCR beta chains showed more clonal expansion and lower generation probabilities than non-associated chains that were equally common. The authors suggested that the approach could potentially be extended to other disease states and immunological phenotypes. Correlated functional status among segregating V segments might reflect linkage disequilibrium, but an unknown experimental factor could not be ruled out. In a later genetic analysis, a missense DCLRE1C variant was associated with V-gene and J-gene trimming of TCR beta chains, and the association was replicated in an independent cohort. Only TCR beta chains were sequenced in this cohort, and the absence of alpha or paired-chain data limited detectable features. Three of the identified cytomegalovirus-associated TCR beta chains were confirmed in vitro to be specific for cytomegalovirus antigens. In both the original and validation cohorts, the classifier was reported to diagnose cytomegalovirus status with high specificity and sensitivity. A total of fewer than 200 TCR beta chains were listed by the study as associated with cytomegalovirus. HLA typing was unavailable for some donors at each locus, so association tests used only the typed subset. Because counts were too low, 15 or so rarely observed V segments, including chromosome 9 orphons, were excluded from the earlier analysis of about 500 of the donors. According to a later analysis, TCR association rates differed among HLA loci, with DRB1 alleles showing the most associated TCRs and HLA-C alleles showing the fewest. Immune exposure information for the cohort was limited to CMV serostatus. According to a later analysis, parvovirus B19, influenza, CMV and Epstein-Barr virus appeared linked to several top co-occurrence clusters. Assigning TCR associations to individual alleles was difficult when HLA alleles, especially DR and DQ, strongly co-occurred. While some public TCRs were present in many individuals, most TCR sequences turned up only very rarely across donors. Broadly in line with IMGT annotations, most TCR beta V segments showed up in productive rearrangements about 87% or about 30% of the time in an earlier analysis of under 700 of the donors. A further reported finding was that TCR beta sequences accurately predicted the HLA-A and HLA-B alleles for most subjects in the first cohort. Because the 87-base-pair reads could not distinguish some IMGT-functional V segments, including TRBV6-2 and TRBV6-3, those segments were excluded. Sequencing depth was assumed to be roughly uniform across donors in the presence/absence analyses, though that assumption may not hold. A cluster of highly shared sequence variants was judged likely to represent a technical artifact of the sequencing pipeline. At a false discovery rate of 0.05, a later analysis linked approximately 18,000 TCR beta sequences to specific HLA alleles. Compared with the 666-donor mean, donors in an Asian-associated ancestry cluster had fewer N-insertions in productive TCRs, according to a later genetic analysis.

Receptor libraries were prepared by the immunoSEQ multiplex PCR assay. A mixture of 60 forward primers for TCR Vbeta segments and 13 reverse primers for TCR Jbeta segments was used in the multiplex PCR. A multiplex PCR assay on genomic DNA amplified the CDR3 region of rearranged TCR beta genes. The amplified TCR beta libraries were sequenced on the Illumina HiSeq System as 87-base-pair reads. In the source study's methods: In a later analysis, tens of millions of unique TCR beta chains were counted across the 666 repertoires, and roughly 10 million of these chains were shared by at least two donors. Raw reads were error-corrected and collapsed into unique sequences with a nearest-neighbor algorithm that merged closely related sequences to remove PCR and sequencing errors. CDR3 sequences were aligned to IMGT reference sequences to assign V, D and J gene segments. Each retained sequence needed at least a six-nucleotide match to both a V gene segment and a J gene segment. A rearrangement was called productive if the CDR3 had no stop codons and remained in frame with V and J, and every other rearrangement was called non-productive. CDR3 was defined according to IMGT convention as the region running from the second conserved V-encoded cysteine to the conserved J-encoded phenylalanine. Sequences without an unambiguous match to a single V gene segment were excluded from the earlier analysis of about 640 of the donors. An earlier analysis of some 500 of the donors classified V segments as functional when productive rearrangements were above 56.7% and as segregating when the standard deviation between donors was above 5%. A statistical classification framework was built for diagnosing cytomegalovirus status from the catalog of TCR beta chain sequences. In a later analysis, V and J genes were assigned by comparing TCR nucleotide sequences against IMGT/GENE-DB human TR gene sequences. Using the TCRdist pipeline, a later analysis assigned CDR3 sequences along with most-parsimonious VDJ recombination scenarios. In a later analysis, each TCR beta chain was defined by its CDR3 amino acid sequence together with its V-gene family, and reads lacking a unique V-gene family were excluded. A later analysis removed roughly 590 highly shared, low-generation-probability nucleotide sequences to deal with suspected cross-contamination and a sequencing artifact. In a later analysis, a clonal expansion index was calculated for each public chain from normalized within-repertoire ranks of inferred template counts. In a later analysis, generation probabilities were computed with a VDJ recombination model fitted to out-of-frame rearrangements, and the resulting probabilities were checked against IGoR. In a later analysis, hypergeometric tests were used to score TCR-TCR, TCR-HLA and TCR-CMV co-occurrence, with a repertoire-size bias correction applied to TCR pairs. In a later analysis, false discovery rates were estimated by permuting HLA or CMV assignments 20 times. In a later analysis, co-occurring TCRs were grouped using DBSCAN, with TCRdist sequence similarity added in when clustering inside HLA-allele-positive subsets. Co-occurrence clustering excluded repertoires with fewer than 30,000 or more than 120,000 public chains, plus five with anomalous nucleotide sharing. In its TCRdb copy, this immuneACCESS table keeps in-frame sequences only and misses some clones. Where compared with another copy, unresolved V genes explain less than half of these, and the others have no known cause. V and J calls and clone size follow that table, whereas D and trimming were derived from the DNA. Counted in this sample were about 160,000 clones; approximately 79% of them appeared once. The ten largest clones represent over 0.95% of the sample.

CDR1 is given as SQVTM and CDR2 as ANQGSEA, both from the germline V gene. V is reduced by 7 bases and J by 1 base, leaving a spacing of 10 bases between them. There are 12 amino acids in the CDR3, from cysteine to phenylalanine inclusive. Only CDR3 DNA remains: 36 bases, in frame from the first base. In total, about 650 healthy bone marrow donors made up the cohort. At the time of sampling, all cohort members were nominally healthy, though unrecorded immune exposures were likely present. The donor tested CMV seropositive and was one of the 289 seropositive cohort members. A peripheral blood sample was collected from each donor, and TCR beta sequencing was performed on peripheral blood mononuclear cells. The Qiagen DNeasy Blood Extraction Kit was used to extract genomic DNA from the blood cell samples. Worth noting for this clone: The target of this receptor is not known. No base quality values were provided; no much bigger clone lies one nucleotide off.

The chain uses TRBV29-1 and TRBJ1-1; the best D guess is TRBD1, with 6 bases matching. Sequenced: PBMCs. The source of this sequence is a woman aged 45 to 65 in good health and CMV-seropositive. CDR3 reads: CSGGQQNTEAFF. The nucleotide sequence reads TGCAGCGGTGGACAGCAGAACACTGAAGCTTTCTTT.